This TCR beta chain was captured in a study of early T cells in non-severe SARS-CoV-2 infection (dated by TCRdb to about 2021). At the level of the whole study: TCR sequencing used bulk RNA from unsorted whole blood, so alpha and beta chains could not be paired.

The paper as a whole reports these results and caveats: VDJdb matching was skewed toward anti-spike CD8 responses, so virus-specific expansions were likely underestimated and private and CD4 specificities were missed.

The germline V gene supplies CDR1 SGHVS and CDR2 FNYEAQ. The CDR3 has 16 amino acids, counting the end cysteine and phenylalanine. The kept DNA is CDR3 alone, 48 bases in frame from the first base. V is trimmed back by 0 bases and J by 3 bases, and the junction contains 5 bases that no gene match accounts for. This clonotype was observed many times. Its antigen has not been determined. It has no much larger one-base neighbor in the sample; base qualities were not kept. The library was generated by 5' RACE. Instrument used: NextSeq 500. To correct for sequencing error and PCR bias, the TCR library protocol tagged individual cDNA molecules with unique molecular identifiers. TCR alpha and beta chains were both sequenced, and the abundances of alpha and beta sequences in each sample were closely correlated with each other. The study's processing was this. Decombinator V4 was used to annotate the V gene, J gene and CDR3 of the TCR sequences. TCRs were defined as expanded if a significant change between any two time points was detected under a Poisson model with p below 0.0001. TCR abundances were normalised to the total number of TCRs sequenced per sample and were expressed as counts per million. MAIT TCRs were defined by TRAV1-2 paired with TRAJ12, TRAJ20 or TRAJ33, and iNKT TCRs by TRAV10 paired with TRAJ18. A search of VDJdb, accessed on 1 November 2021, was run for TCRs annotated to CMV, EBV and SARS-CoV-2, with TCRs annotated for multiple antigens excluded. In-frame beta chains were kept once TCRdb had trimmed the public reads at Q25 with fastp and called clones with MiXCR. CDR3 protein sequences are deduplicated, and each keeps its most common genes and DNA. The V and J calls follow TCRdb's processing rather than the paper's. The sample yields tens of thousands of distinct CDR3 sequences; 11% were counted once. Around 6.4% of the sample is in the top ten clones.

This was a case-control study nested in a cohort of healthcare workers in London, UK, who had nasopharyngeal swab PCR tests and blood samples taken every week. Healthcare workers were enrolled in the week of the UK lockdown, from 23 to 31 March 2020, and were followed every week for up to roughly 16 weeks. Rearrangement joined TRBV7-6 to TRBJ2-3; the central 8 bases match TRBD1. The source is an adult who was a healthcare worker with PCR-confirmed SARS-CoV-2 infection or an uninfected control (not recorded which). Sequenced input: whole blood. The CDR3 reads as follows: CASSLAATGVTDTQYF. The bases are TGTGCCAGCAGCTTAGCCGCGACAGGGGTAACAGATACGCAGTATTTT.